This T cell receptor beta chain was identified during a study of T cells after yellow fever vaccination. General study findings and limits: A large majority of primary-vaccination clones showed up again after the booster (approximately 95% CD4, approximately 90% CD8).

As for this clonotype: What it recognizes is unknown.

TCRdb reprocessed the 5' RACE reads via MiXCR and lists one record per CDR3 protein. The sample has fewer than 500,000 distinct CDR3 sequences; 18% are singletons. This CDR3 comprises 11 residues. V shed 10 bases and J shed 2 bases, with 10 bases lying between them. Germline CDR1 and CDR2: SGHRS and YFSETQ. V gene TRBV5-1 combines with J gene TRBJ2-7; D unresolved. The clonotype originates from a man between 18 and 29 years old who received the YFV17D yellow fever vaccine. The starting material was PBMCs, obtained before the yellow fever booster vaccination. The DNA for the CDR3 is TGCGCCGAGGAGAGTCCCTACGAGCAGTACGTC. Its translation: CAEESPYEQYV.